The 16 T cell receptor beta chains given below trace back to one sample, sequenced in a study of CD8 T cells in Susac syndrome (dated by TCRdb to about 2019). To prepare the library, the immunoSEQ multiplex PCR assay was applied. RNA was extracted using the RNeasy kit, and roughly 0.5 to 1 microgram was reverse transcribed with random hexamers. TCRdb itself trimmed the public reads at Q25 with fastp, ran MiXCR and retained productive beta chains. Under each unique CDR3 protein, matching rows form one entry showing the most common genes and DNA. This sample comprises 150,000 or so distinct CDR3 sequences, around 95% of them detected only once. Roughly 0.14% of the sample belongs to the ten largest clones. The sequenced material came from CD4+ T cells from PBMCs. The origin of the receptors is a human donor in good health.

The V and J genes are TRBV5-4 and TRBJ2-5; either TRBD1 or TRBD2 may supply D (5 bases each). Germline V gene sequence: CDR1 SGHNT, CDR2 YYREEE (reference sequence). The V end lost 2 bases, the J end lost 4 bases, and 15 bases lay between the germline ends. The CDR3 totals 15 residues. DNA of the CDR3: TGTGCCAGCAGCTTAACTACGGGGACGGGAGAGACCCAGTACTTC. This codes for CASSLTTGTGETQYF.

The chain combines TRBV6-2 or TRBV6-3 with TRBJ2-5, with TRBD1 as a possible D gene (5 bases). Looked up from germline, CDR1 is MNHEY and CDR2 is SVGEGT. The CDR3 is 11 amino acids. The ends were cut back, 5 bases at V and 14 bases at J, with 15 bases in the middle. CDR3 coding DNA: TGTGCCAGCAGTACCGTGGCCAGGGCTTACTTC. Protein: CASSTVARAYF.

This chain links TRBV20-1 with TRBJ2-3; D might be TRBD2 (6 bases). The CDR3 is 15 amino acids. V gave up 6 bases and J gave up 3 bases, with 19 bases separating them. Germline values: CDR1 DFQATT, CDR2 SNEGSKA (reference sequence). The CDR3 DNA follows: TGCAGTGCGCCGCCGTTGGGGGGAACGACAGATACGCAGTATTTT. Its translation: CSAPPLGGTTDTQYF.

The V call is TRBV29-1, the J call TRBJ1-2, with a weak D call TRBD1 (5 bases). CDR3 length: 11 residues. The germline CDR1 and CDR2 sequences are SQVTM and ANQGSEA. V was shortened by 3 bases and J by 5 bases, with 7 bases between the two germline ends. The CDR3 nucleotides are TGCAGCGTTGACTGGGGGTATGGCTACACCTTC. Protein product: CSVDWGYGYTF.

CDR3: CASSLNNQPQHF. CDR3 DNA sequence: TGTGCCAGCAGTTTAAACAATCAGCCCCAGCATTTT. This chain links TRBV12-3 or TRBV12-4 with TRBJ1-5; D is uncertain. Trimming shortened V by 2 bases and J by 3 bases, and 2 bases separated the two germline ends. The CDR3 has 12 amino acids.

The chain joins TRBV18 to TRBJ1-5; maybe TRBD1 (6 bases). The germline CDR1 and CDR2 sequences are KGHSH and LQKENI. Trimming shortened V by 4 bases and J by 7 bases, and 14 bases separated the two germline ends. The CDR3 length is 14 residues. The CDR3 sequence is CASSQQGRGQPQHF. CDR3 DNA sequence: TGTGCCAGCTCACAGCAAGGTAGGGGGCAGCCCCAGCATTTT.

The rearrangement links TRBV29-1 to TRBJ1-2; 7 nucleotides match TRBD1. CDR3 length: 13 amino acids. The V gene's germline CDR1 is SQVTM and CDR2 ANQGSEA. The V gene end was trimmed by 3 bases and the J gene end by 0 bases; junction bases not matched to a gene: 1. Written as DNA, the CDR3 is TGCAGCGTTGACAGGGGGACTAACTATGGCTACACCTTC. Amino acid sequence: CSVDRGTNYGYTF.

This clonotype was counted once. DNA for the CDR3: TGTGCCAGCAGTTTATACTTGGGACAGGGGAGGGGCTCACCCCTCCACTTT. Translation: CASSLYLGQGRGSPLHF. The chain carries TRBV6-5 and TRBJ1-6, with TRBD1 matching 10 bases. With V trimmed by 4 bases and J by 10 bases, 13 bases remained unmatched. The CDR3 is 17 amino acids. Germline assignment: CDR1 MNHEY and CDR2 SVGAGI.

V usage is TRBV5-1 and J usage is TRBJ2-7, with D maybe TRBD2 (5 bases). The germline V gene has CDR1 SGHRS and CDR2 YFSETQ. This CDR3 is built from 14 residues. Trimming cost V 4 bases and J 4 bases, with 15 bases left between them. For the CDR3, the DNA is TGCGCCAGCAGCCTCCCGGGAACGCTTTACGAGCAGTACTTC. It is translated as CASSLPGTLYEQYF.

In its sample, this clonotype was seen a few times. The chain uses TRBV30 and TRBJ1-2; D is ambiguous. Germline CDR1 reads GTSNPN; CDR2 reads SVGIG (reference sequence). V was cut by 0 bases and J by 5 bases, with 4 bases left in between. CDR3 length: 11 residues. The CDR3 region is CAWSVRYGYTF. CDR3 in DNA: TGTGCCTGGAGTGTACGTTATGGCTACACCTTC. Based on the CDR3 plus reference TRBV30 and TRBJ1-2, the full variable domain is SQTIHQWPATLVQPVGSPLSLECTVEGTSNPNLYWYRQAAGRGLQLLFYSVGIGQISSEVPQNLSASRPQDRQFILSSKKLLLSDSGFYLCAWSVRYGYTFGSGTRLTVV.

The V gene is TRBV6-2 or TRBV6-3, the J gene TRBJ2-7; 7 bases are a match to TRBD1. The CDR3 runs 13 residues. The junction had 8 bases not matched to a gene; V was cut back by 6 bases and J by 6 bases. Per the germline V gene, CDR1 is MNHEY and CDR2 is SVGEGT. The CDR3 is CASRRTDRAEQYF. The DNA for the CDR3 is TGTGCCAGCAGAAGAACTGACAGGGCCGAGCAGTACTTC.

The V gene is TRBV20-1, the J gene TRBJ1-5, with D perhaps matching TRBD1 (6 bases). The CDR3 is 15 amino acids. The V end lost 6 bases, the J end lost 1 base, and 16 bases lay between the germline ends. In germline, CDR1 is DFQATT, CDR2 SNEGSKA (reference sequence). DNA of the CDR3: TGCAGTGCGACTGGGACAACGGTGAGCAATCAGCCCCAGCATTTT. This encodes CSATGTTVSNQPQHF.

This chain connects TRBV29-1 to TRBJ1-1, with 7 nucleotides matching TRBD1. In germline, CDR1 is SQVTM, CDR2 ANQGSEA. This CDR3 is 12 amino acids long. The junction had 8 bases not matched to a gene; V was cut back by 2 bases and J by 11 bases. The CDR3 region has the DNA TGCAGCGTTGAACGGACAGGCGGCGGGGCTTTCTTT. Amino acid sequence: CSVERTGGGAFF. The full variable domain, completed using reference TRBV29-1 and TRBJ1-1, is SAVISQKPSRDICQRGTSLTIQCQVDSQVTMMFWYRQQPGQSLTLIATANQGSEATYESGFVIDKFPISRPNLTFSTLTVSNMSPEDSSIYLCSVERTGGGAFFGQGTRLTVV.

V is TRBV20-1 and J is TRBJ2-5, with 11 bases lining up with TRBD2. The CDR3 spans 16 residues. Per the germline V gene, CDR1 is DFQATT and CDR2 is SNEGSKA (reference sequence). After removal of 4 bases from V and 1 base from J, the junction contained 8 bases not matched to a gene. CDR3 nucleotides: TGCAGTGCTAAAGACCTAGCGGGGGGCCTCCAAGAGACCCAGTACTTC. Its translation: CSAKDLAGGLQETQYF.

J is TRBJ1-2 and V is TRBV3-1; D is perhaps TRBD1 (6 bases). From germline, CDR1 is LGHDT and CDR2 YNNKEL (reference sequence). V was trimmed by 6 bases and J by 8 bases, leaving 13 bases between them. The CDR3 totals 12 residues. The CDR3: CASSMGALGYTF. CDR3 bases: TGTGCCAGCAGTATGGGGGCGCTGGGCTACACCTTC.

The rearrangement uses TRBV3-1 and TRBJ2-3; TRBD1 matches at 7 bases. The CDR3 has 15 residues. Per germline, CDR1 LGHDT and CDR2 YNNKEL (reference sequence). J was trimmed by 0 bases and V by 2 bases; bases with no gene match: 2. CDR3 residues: CASSQWDSSTDTQYF. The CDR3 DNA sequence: TGTGCCAGCAGCCAATGGGACAGCAGCACAGATACGCAGTATTTT.